A single sample is the source of the 21 T cell receptor beta chains below, sequenced in a study of T cells in Graves' hyperthyroidism and ophthalmopathy. Amplification of TCR beta CDR3 regions was performed using RNA transcripts as template. First-round RT-PCR with HTBI primers amplified the TCR CDR3 region. MiXCR was run by TCRdb on the multiplex PCR reads, yielding one entry per CDR3 protein. The sample lists fewer than 750,000 distinct CDR3 sequences, approximately 15% occurring once. The sequencing input was blood. Source of these receptors: a woman aged 40 to 55 with Graves' ophthalmopathy.

The sample holds many counts of this clonotype. The chain uses TRBV6-2 or TRBV6-3 and TRBJ2-7, with TRBD2 matching over 9 bases. Losses at the gene ends were 8 bases for V and 0 bases for J; bases not matched to a gene: 8. The CDR3 totals 15 residues. Per germline, CDR1 MNHEY and CDR2 SVGEGT. CDR3 DNA sequence: TGTGCCAGCCTGCGCCTAGCGGGGAGCTCCTACGAGCAGTACTTC. This gives the protein CASLRLAGSSYEQYF.

The J gene is TRBJ1-1, the V gene TRBV18; unclear D gene. This CDR3 is built from 17 residues. Deletions cut 4 bases from V and 0 bases from J, with 18 bases between. CDR1 is KGHSH, CDR2 LQKENI, per germline. The CDR3, as DNA: TGTGCCAGCTCACTAGCGGGCCCCGGGAGAATGAACACTGAAGCTTTCTTT. Its translation is CASSLAGPGRMNTEAFF.

This clonotype was observed many times. This sequence joins TRBV12-3 or TRBV12-4 and TRBJ2-7, with 9 positions matching TRBD2. Trimming cost V 7 bases and J 8 bases; bases outside gene matches: 12. This CDR3 has 14 residues. In DNA, the CDR3 is TGTGCCAGCAAGTTAGGGCTAGCGGGACGCCAGCAGTACTTC. This gives the protein CASKLGLAGRQQYF.

Ten or more counts support this clonotype. V is TRBV6-2 or TRBV6-3 and J is TRBJ2-7; TRBD2 agrees at 8 bases. The junction had 12 bases not matched to a gene; V was cut back by 6 bases and J by 8 bases. There are 14 residues in the CDR3. Germline CDR1 is MNHEY and CDR2 is SVGEGT. The CDR3 spells CASSPSGRKFQQYF. The CDR3 coding sequence is TGTGCCAGCAGCCCAAGCGGGAGAAAGTTCCAGCAGTACTTC.

This clonotype was counted ten times or more. The chain combines TRBV28 with TRBJ2-7; no reliable D call. V shed 2 bases and J shed 6 bases, with 14 bases lying between them. Germline CDR1 reads MDHEN; CDR2 reads SYDVKM. The CDR3 runs to 14 residues. The chain's CDR3 is CASSLGSPHGEQYF. DNA of the CDR3: TGTGCCAGCAGTTTAGGCTCGCCCCACGGCGAGCAGTACTTC. Full variable domain (remainder filled in from reference TRBV28 and TRBJ2-7): DVKVTQSSRYLVKRTGEKVFLECVQDMDHENMFWYRQDPGLGLRLIYFSYDVKMKEKGDIPEGYSVSREKKERFSLILESASTNQTSMYLCASSLGSPHGEQYFGPGTRLTVT.

The V and J genes are TRBV30 and TRBJ2-5, with TRBD1 as a possible D gene (6 bases). V shed 7 bases and J shed 7 bases, with 19 bases lying between them. Germline V gene data show CDR1 as GTSNPN and CDR2 as SVGIG (reference sequence). This CDR3 region has 13 residues. Here the CDR3 reads CAFASSLGGTQYF. DNA of the CDR3: TGTGCCTTTGCCTCTTCTCTAGGGGGGACCCAGTACTTC. Filled out from reference TRBV30 and TRBJ2-5, the complete variable domain reads SQTIHQWPATLVQPVGSPLSLECTVEGTSNPNLYWYRQAAGRGLQLLFYSVGIGQISSEVPQNLSASRPQDRQFILSSKKLLLSDSGFYLCAFASSLGGTQYFGPGTRLLVL.

This clonotype was recorded at least ten times. The CDR3 DNA follows: TGCAGTGCTAGACCCCGACTAGCGCCTGAGTACGAGCAGTACTTC. It codes for CSARPRLAPEYEQYF. The chain uses TRBV20-1 and TRBJ2-7, with 8 bases identical to TRBD2. Losses at the gene ends were 2 bases for V and 4 bases for J; bases not matched to a gene: 10. The CDR3 sequence is 15 residues long. Germline assignment: CDR1 DFQATT and CDR2 SNEGSKA (reference sequence).

In this sample, this clonotype turned up many times. The gene calls are TRBV12-3 or TRBV12-4 and TRBJ1-2; 8 bases are a match to TRBD1. The ends lost 5 bases at V and 0 bases at J; junction bases unmatched: 14. CDR3 size: 18 residues. This CDR3 is CASSPPPETGETNYGYTF. The CDR3 DNA reads as TGTGCCAGCAGTCCCCCCCCGGAGACAGGGGAAACTAACTATGGCTACACCTTC.

This clonotype was seen at least ten times. The CDR3 DNA follows: TGTGCCAGCAGTGTATTCGGGTCGGATGGCTACACCTTC. Its protein is CASSVFGSDGYTF. The chain uses TRBV2 and TRBJ1-2; no clear D gene. The V end was cut by 4 bases, the J end by 6 bases, with 12 bases between. This CDR3 has 13 residues. In germline, CDR1 is SNHLY, CDR2 FYNNEI.

V and J are TRBV20-1 and TRBJ2-5, with a tentative D call TRBD2 (7 bases). CDR1 and CDR2 from the germline V gene are DFQATT and SNEGSKA (reference sequence). V was trimmed by 4 bases and J by 4 bases, leaving 16 bases between them. The length of the CDR3 is 14 residues. CDR3 residues: CSATYREGGETQYF. The CDR3 coding sequence is TGCAGTGCTACCTATAGGGAGGGGGGAGAGACCCAGTACTTC.

V gene TRBV12-3 or TRBV12-4 combines with J gene TRBJ1-1; D is uncertain. The V end lost 3 bases, the J end lost 3 bases, and 8 bases lay between the germline ends. The CDR3 loop spans 13 amino acids. The DNA for the CDR3 is TGTGCCAGCAGTTTCCAGGAGGACACTGAAGCTTTCTTT. Translating gives CASSFQEDTEAFF.

The rearrangement uses TRBV20-1 and TRBJ2-7; 9 nucleotides agree with TRBD2. The length of the CDR3 is 15 residues. V was clipped by 2 bases and J by 4 bases; unmatched bases: 9. Germline CDR1 is DFQATT and CDR2 is SNEGSKA (reference sequence). The CDR3 DNA is TGCAGTGCTAGAAGGAGGCTAGCGGGAATTTACGAGCAGTACTTC. Amino acid sequence: CSARRRLAGIYEQYF.

The V and J genes are TRBV6-5 and TRBJ2-2; D perhaps matches TRBD2 (6 bases). The CDR3 covers 15 residues. Germline CDR1 and CDR2: MNHEY and SVGAGI. V dropped 2 bases and J dropped 6 bases, with 13 bases sitting between them. CDR3 DNA sequence: TGTGCCAGCAGTTACGGTCGGGAGAAGGCCGGGGAGCTGTTTTTT. Encoded protein: CASSYGREKAGELFF.

This clonotype was seen repeatedly, ten times or more. The chain's CDR3 is CASIPLQTMNTEAFF. The CDR3 DNA reads as TGTGCCAGCATTCCCCTACAGACAATGAACACTGAAGCTTTCTTT. The V and J genes are TRBV12-3 or TRBV12-4 and TRBJ1-1; D is ambiguous. The CDR3 is 15 residues long. V lost 7 bases and J 0 bases, leaving 15 bases between the germline ends.

This clonotype has at least ten counts. The V call is TRBV5-1, the J call TRBJ2-5; D perhaps matches TRBD1 (5 bases). Germline CDR1 is SGHRS and CDR2 is YFSETQ. The CDR3 runs to 13 residues. The V end was cut by 5 bases, the J end by 2 bases, with 10 bases between. The DNA of the CDR3 is TGCGCCAGCAGTACCAGGACACAAGAGACCCAGTACTTC. It specifies CASSTRTQETQYF.

This clonotype was seen a few times. The rearrangement uses TRBV6-1 and TRBJ1-2; D call uncertain. The germline gives CDR1 MNHNS, CDR2 SASEGT. The CDR3 is made up of 12 amino acids. CDR3 in DNA: TGTGCATCGCGGACCGGACGGGATGGCTACACCTTC. This sequence encodes CASRTGRDGYTF.

Many counts were recorded for this clonotype. This chain uses TRBV2 with TRBJ2-2, with D uncertain. Germline V gene lookup returns CDR1 SNHLY and CDR2 FYNNEI. The CDR3 runs to 13 residues. Trimming left V 7 bases short and J 1 base short, with 7 bases between. The CDR3 nucleotides read TGTGCCAGCACTTGGGGGAACACCGGGGAGCTGTTTTTT. This gives the protein CASTWGNTGELFF.

At least ten counts were recorded for this clonotype. The chain combines TRBV6-1 with TRBJ2-7; D tentatively reads TRBD1 or TRBD2 (5 bases each). The V end was cut by 4 bases, the J end by 3 bases, with 7 bases between. Germline assignment: CDR1 MNHNS and CDR2 SASEGT. This CDR3 has 12 amino acids. DNA of the CDR3: TGTGCCAGCAGTGTTGGGGGCTACGAGCAGTACTTC. It codes for CASSVGGYEQYF.

This clonotype was counted many times. V usage is TRBV7-8 and J usage is TRBJ2-7; weak D call: TRBD2 (6 bases). Germline-derived CDR1 and CDR2 are SGHVS and FQNEAQ. CDR3 length equals 14 residues. Between the trimmed V and J ends, which lost 7 bases and 7 bases, there was a span of 20 bases. CDR3 bases: TGTGCCAGCAAGAGACGGGAGCTATCGGGAGAGCAGTACTTC. Its translation is CASKRRELSGEQYF.

This clonotype occurred a few times. V and J are TRBV3-1 and TRBJ2-2, with D hard to call. From germline, CDR1 is LGHDT and CDR2 YNNKEL (reference sequence). This CDR3 region has 12 residues. V gave up 5 bases and J gave up 8 bases, with 9 bases separating them. CDR3: CASSLQEGELFF. The CDR3 DNA reads TGTGCCAGCAGCTTACAAGAAGGGGAGCTGTTTTTT.

The chain couples TRBV29-1 to TRBJ2-5; D unclear. Germline V lookup: CDR1 SQVTM, CDR2 ANQGSEA. The CDR3 extends over 13 amino acids. Trimming stripped 0 bases from V and 2 bases from J, with 7 bases between. The CDR3 protein is CSVEEGYQETQYF. For the CDR3, the DNA is TGCAGCGTTGAAGAAGGTTATCAAGAGACCCAGTACTTC.